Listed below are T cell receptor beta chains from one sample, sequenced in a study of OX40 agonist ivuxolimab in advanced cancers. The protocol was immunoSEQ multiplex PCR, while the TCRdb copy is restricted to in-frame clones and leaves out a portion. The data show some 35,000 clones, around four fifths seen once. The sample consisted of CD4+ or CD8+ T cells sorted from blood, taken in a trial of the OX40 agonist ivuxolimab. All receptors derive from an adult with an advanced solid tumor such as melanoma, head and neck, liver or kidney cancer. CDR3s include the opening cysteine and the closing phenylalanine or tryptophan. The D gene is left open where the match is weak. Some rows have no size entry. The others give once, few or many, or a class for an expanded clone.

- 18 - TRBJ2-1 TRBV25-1 CASSEAGPRTGVNNEQFF TGTGCCAGCAGTGAAGCGGGCCCTAGGACGGGCGTTAACAATGAGCAGTTCTTC
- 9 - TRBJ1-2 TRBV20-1 CSAVYGYTF TGCAGTGCTGTCTATGGCTACACCTTC
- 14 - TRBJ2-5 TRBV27 CASSLALAGETQYF TGTGCCAGCAGTTTAGCTCTGGCCGGAGAGACCCAGTACTTC
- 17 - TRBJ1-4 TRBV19 CASMVRAAHQTEEKLFF TGTGCCAGTATGGTAAGGGCAGCTCATCAAACGGAAGAAAAACTGTTTTTT
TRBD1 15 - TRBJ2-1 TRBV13 CASSYGQAGDNEQFF TGTGCCAGCAGTTACGGACAGGCCGGGGACAATGAGCAGTTCTTC
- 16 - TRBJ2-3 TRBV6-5 CASSYSGYEGGDTQYF TGTGCCAGCAGTTACTCGGGCTACGAGGGGGGGGATACGCAGTATTTT
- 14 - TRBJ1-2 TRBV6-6 CASSSLSGAEGYTF TGTGCCAGCTCCTCGTTAAGCGGGGCGGAAGGCTACACCTTC
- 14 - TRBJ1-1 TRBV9 CASSLDHGNTEAFF TGTGCCAGCAGCCTCGACCACGGGAACACTGAAGCTTTCTTT
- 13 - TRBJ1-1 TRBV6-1 CASSPTGETEAFF TGTGCCAGCAGTCCGACAGGAGAAACTGAAGCTTTCTTT
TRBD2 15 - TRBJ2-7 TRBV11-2 CASSLESGLGGEQYF TGTGCCAGCAGCTTAGAGTCCGGTTTGGGGGGGGAGCAGTACTTC
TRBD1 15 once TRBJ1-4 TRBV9 CASSATGATNEKLFF TGTGCCAGCAGCGCCACAGGGGCAACTAATGAAAAACTGTTTTTT
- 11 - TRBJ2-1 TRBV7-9 CASSVRTEQFF TGTGCCAGCAGCGTCCGGACTGAGCAGTTCTTC
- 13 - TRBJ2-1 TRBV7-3 CASSLDGDNEQFF TGTGCCAGCAGCTTAGACGGGGACAATGAGCAGTTCTTC
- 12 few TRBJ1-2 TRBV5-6 CASSLGQAGYTF TGTGCCAGCAGCTTGGGACAGGCTGGCTACACCTTC
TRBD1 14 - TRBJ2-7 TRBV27 CASSRQGANYEQYF TGTGCCAGCAGTCGACAGGGGGCGAACTACGAGCAGTACTTC
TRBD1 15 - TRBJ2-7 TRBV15 CATSIPGTGFNEQYF TGTGCCACCAGCATCCCCGGGACAGGGTTCAACGAGCAGTACTTC
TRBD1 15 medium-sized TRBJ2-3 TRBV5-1 CASSSGQGHTDTQYF TGCGCCAGCAGCTCGGGACAGGGGCACACAGATACGCAGTATTTT
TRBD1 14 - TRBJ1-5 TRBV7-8 CASSAGQGVQPQHF TGTGCCAGCAGCGCGGGACAGGGGGTTCAGCCCCAGCATTTT
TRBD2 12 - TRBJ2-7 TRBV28 CASSLAGGEQYF TGTGCCAGCAGTTTAGCGGGGGGCGAGCAGTACTTC
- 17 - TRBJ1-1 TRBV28 CASSLSADGGPNTEAFF TGTGCCAGCAGTTTATCGGCAGATGGAGGCCCGAACACTGAAGCTTTCTTT
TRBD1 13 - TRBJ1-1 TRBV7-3 CASSLGRGSEAFF TGTGCCAGCAGCCTCGGCAGGGGGAGTGAAGCTTTCTTT
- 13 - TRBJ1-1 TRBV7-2 CASSSGTSPWAFF TGTGCCAGCAGCTCTGGGACTTCCCCCTGGGCTTTCTTT
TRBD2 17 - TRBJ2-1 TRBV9 CASSTSPSGSSYNEQFF TGTGCCAGCAGCACTTCCCCTAGCGGGAGCTCCTACAATGAGCAGTTCTTC
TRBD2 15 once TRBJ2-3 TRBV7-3 CASSVRGGRTDTQYF TGTGCCAGCAGCGTGCGGGGGGGTCGCACAGATACGCAGTATTTT
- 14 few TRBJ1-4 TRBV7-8 CASSLRPPNEKLFF TGTGCCAGCAGCTTACGGCCCCCTAATGAAAAACTGTTTTTT
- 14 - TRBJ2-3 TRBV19 CASSSLGHTDTQYF TGTGCCAGTAGTTCTCTGGGCCACACAGATACGCAGTATTTT
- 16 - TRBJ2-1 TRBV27 CASSLSRTITYNEQFF TGTGCCAGCAGTTTATCCCGGACGATTACCTACAATGAGCAGTTCTTC
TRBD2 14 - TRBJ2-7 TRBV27 CASSFSGPSYEQYF TGTGCCAGCAGCTTTAGCGGGCCTTCCTACGAGCAGTACTTC
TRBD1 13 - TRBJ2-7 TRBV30 CACSKGAGDEQYF TGTGCCTGTTCCAAGGGGGCAGGGGACGAGCAGTACTTC
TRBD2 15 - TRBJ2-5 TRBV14 CASSPGLAGRETQYF TGTGCCAGCAGCCCCGGACTAGCGGGAAGAGAGACCCAGTACTTC
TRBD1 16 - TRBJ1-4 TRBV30 CAWSSPVGRGYEKLFF TGTGCCTGGAGTTCCCCGGTTGGCAGGGGGTACGAAAAACTGTTTTTT
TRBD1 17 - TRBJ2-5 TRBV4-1 CASSQGTVLYPQETQYF TGCGCCAGCAGCCAGGGGACAGTTCTATATCCTCAAGAGACCCAGTACTTC
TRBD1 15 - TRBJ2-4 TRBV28 CASSVRDSSRDIQYF TGTGCCAGCAGTGTCCGGGACAGTAGTAGGGACATTCAGTACTTC
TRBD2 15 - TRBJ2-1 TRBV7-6 CASSPSGSSYNEQFF TGTGCCAGCAGCCCTAGCGGGAGCTCCTACAATGAGCAGTTCTTC
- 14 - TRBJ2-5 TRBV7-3 CASSLGPWGETQYF TGTGCCAGCAGCCTCGGGCCTTGGGGCGAGACCCAGTACTTC
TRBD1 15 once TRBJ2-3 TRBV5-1 CASSLGGGEADTQYF TGCGCCAGCAGCTTGGGAGGGGGCGAAGCAGATACGCAGTATTTT
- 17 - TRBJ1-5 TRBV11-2 CASSLSGHSGSNQPQHF TGTGCCAGCAGCTTATCTGGACACTCCGGTAGCAATCAGCCCCAGCATTTT
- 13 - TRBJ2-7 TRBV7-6 CASSLGTLYEQYF TGTGCCAGCAGCTTAGGGACTCTCTACGAGCAGTACTTC
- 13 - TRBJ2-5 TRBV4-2 CASSQDIEETQYF TGTGCCAGCAGCCAAGATATCGAAGAGACCCAGTACTTC
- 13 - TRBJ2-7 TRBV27 CASSFGGTYEQYF TGTGCCAGCAGTTTTGGGGGTACCTACGAGCAGTACTTC
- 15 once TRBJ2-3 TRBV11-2 CASSLGGRSVDTQYF TGTGCCAGCAGCTTAGGCGGCAGGTCTGTAGATACGCAGTATTTT
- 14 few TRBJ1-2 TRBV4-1 CASSQGLNGGGYTF TGCGCCAGCAGCCAAGGGTTAAACGGGGGTGGCTACACCTTC